The TCR beta chain described here comes from a study of T cell repertoires in cytomegalovirus infection. Background on the study: Matching HLA type and CMV infection were both indicated by public TCR beta signatures.

Germline loops: CDR1 SEHNR, CDR2 FQNEAQ (reference sequence). This CDR3 region has 16 residues. V lost 5 bases, J lost 0 bases, and 17 bases lay in between. This clonotype was observed a few times. MiXCR was run by TCRdb on the reads, yielding one entry per CDR3 protein. The sample comprises 270,000 or so distinct CDR3 sequences, more than 15% of which are singletons, and about half rests with the top ten. The sequencing input was CD8+ T cells from PBMCs. The chain has TRBV7-9 and TRBJ2-7, with D perhaps matching TRBD1 (7 bases). The sequence was obtained from a human donor in good health (CMV status not recorded). Some clones in this sample may be carry-over from other donors' samples. CDR3 coding DNA: TGTGCCAGCAGCCCCTTAGGAGGGGGCATCTCCTACGAGCAGTACTTC. Its protein product is CASSPLGGGISYEQYF.